The 16 T cell receptor beta chains in this list originate from one sample, sequenced in a study of T cell repertoires in ileal Crohn's disease. Time point indicated: inflamed ileum from the surgical specimen. The table came from immunoSEQ multiplex PCR; TCRdb's copy has only in-frame clones and leaves some out. This sample carries 13,000 to 15,000 clones, approximately 80% of them seen once, and the ten largest clones take more than 11%. Sequencing used ileal tissue. All receptors come from an adult with Crohn's disease.

The chain is built from TRBV28 and TRBJ1-3; D unresolved. V lost 2 bases and J lost 0, with 8 bases in between. The CDR3 runs 15 residues. Germline-derived CDR1 and CDR2 are MDHEN and SYDVKM. CDR3 residues: CASSLIESSGNTIYF. The CDR3 DNA sequence: TGTGCCAGCAGTTTAATCGAGAGCTCTGGAAACACCATATATTTT.

The V and J genes are TRBV7-2 and TRBJ1-2; D may be TRBD1 (5 bases). Germline V gene sequence: CDR1 SGHTA, CDR2 FQGNSA. The CDR3 contains 16 residues. Trimming cost V 5 bases and J 6 bases, with 22 bases left between them. This CDR3 is CASSASPKDIRDGYTF. The CDR3 DNA is TGTGCCAGCAGCGCAAGCCCTAAGGACATCCGGGATGGCTACACCTTC.

This chain links TRBV19 with TRBJ1-1, with TRBD1 matching 8 bases. The CDR3 is 13 amino acids. J was trimmed by 0 bases and V by 8 bases; bases with no gene match: 2. The germline V gene encodes CDR1 LNHDA and CDR2 SQIVND (reference sequence). The DNA for the CDR3 is TGTGCCAGTGAGGGACAGGTGAACACTGAAGCTTTCTTT. This encodes CASEGQVNTEAFF.

The CDR3 bases are TGCAGCGTTGACTCCAGGGGGTTCGTGAATGAGCAGTTCTTC. Translating it yields CSVDSRGFVNEQFF. This chain joins TRBV29-1 and TRBJ2-1; 7 bases agree with TRBD1. The CDR3 runs to 14 residues. Trimming took 3 bases from V and 7 from J; bases not matched to a gene: 9. Germline lookup yields CDR1 SQVTM and CDR2 ANQGSEA.

The V call is TRBV5-1, the J call TRBJ1-2; the match to TRBD1 covers 7 bases. Germline lookup yields CDR1 SGHRS and CDR2 YFSETQ. Trimming removed 1 base from V and 6 bases from J; junction bases left unmatched: 3. There are 13 residues in the CDR3. The CDR3: CASSLRQGHGYTF. CDR3 DNA sequence: TGCGCCAGCAGCTTGCGACAGGGACATGGCTACACCTTC.

This clone appeared a few times. This sequence joins TRBV10-2 and TRBJ2-2; TRBD1 matches at 7 bases. This CDR3 contains 13 residues. Trimming took 3 bases from V and 5 from J; bases not matched to a gene: 0. Per germline, CDR1 WSHSY and CDR2 SAAADI. CDR3 bases: TGCGCCAGCAGTGAACAGGGGACCGGGGAGCTGTTTTTT. Translating gives CASSEQGTGELFF.

The chain is built from TRBV19 and TRBJ1-2, with 7 bases lining up with TRBD1. This CDR3 comprises 16 residues. Germline-derived CDR1 and CDR2 are LNHDA and SQIVND (reference sequence). The trim removed 0 bases at V and 7 bases at J, leaving 11 bases unmatched. CDR3 loop: CASSIDPGGIFVGYTF. CDR3 DNA sequence: TGTGCCAGTAGTATAGATCCAGGGGGAATCTTCGTTGGCTACACCTTC.

This clone was seen only a few times. The chain links TRBV6-1 to TRBJ2-7; D is tentatively TRBD1 or TRBD2 (6 bases each). V was cut by 4 bases and J by 2 bases, with 21 bases left in between. The CDR3 totals 17 residues. Germline CDR1 is MNHNS and CDR2 is SASEGT. CDR3 sequence (DNA): TGTGCCAGCAGTGGCCCTAGGGGGACTCTTCAACCCTACGAGCAGTACTTC. The encoded protein is CASSGPRGTLQPYEQYF.

The chain has TRBV20-1 and TRBJ1-4; D is undetermined. The CDR3 is 11 residues long. Germline CDR1 is DFQATT and CDR2 is SNEGSKA (reference sequence). Trimming removed 3 bases at V and 8 bases at J, with 7 bases between. CDR3 coding DNA: TGCAGTGCTAGGGGAGGAGAAAAACTGTTTTTT. Translation: CSARGGEKLFF.

The rearrangement joins TRBV11-2 to TRBJ1-1; no clear D. This CDR3 is built from 12 residues. Germline V gene lookup returns CDR1 SGHAT and CDR2 FQNNGV. V dropped 8 bases and J dropped 0 bases, with 7 bases sitting between them. CDR3 region: CASLRVNTEAFF. In nucleotides, the CDR3 is TGTGCCAGCCTCCGGGTGAACACTGAAGCTTTCTTT.

This clone was seen a handful of times. The chain employs TRBV19 and TRBJ1-4; D possibly corresponds to TRBD1 (6 bases). Germline V gene lookup returns CDR1 LNHDA and CDR2 SQIVND (reference sequence). V lost 4 bases and J 7 bases, leaving 19 bases between the germline ends. The CDR3 consists of 16 residues. CDR3 in amino acids: CASSKGTSGRGEKLFF. The CDR3 nucleotides read TGTGCCAGTAGTAAAGGGACCTCCGGCAGGGGTGAAAAACTGTTTTTT.

CDR3: CASKRSREEKLFF. CDR3 nucleotide sequence: TGTGCCAGCAAAAGAAGCCGGGAGGAAAAACTGTTTTTT. The genes are TRBV6-1 and TRBJ1-4; D remains unclear. CDR1 and CDR2 (germline): MNHNS, SASEGT. The V and J ends lost 7 bases and 8 bases respectively, with 14 bases between them. The CDR3 runs 13 residues.

The chain employs TRBV11-2 and TRBJ2-5, with a possible D match to TRBD1 (7 bases). The CDR3 spans 17 residues. Per germline, CDR1 SGHAT and CDR2 FQNNGV. V was shortened by 0 bases and J by 5 bases, with 19 bases between the two germline ends. CDR3 DNA sequence: TGTGCCAGCAGCTTAGATCCCTTCGGACAGGCGGGGGAGACCCAGTACTTC. It is translated as CASSLDPFGQAGETQYF.

The V call is TRBV6-1, the J call TRBJ2-7, with D possibly called TRBD1 or TRBD2 (5 bases each). There are 15 residues in the CDR3. CDR1 is MNHNS, CDR2 SASEGT, per germline. V lost 4 bases, J lost 2 bases, and 15 bases lay in between. CDR3 nucleotides: TGTGCCAGCAGTGGAATCGGGACGGGACCCTACGAGCAGTACTTC. This sequence encodes CASSGIGTGPYEQYF.

The rearrangement joins TRBV5-1 to TRBJ1-1; D is uncertain. Germline V gene lookup returns CDR1 SGHRS and CDR2 YFSETQ. The CDR3 spans 13 residues. The V end lost 1 base, the J end lost 1 base, and 5 bases lay between the germline ends. CDR3 bases: TGCGCCAGCAGCTTGTCCCAGAACACTGAAGCTTTCTTT. Its protein is CASSLSQNTEAFF.

The chain uses TRBV19 and TRBJ2-7; D is unresolved. The germline gives CDR1 LNHDA, CDR2 SQIVND (reference sequence). V was pared by 6 bases and J by 5 bases, with 8 bases between. The CDR3 totals 11 residues. The CDR3 reads CASRKAHEQYF. The DNA for the CDR3 is TGTGCCAGTAGAAAAGCCCACGAGCAGTACTTC.